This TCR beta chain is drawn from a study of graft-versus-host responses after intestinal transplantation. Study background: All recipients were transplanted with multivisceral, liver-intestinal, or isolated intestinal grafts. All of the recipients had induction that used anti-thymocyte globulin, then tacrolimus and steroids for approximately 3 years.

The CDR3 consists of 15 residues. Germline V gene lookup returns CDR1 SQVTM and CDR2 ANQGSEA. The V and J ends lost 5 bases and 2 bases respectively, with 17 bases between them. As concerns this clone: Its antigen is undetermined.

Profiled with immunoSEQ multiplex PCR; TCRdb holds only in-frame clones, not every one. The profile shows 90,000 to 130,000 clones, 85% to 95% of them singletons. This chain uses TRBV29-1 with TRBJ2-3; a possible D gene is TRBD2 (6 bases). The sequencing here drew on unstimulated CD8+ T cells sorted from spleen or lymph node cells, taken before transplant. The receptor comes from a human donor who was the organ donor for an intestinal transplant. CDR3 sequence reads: CSVSPGSLNTDTQYF. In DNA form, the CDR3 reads TGCAGCGTTTCACCCGGGAGTCTTAACACAGATACGCAGTATTTT.